This T cell receptor (beta chain) appears in the sequencing data of a study of CDR3 diversity in severe acne. Each CDR3 protein is one row after TCRdb ran MiXCR on the PCR reads. The sample records 90,000 or so distinct CDR3 sequences, 45% to 50% being singletons. This clonotype has ten or more counts. The material sequenced was blood. The TCR comes from a male donor in good health, serving as a control.

The CDR3 bases are TGCAGCGTTGGAACTACTCCGAACTACGAGCAGTACTTC. Translated, it gives CSVGTTPNYEQYF. The chain links TRBV29-1 to TRBJ2-7; D is unclear. V dropped 4 bases and J dropped 3 bases, with 13 bases sitting between them. CDR1 and CDR2 (germline): SQVTM, ANQGSEA. This CDR3 has 13 amino acids.